This note documents a single T cell receptor beta chain sequence. Antigen unknown. This sample was included in a study of STAT3 mutations in large granular lymphocyte leukemia. V lost 5 bases and J 8 bases, leaving 18 bases between the germline ends. The germline gives CDR1 SEHNR, CDR2 FQNEAQ (reference sequence). This CDR3 has 14 amino acids. Study-wide points: Every T-cell large granular lymphocyte leukemia patient had at least one immunodominant TCR beta clonotype.

Each sample's TCRbeta library yielded on average around 41,000 productive templates. Clones were read by immunoSEQ multiplex PCR, and TCRdb kept only the in-frame ones, dropping some. Among about 42,000 clones listed, about 81% were seen once. The specimen sequenced was PBMCs. The sequence came from a human donor with T large granular lymphocyte leukemia. Some clones in this sample may be carry-over from other donors' samples. V gene TRBV7-9 combines with J gene TRBJ1-2; D is possibly TRBD1 (6 bases). For the CDR3, the DNA is TGTGCCAGCAGCCTACAGGGATCACCGGACGGCTACACCTTC. Translation gives CASSLQGSPDGYTF.